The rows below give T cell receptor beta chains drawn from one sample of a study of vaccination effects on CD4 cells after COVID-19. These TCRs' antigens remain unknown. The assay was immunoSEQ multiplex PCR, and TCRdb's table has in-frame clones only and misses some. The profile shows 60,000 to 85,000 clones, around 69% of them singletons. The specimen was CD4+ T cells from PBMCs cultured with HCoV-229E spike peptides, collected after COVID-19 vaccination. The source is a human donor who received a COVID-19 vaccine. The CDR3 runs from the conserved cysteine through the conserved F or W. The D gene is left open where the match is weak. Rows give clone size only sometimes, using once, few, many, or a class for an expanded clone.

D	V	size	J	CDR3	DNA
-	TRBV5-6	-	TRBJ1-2	CASSLEVGQGYGYTF	TGTGCCAGCAGCTTGGAGGTAGGGCAGGGCTATGGCTACACCTTC
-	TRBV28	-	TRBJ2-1	CASRTSLGNNEQFF	TGTGCCAGCCGGACCTCATTAGGAAACAATGAGCAGTTCTTC
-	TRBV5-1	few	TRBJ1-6	CASSLTGGSNSPLHF	TGCGCCAGCAGCTTGACCGGGGGCTCAAATTCACCCCTCCACTTT
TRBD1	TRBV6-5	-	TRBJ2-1	CASSSGTGRNEQFF	TGTGCCAGCAGCTCCGGGACAGGGAGAAATGAGCAGTTCTTC
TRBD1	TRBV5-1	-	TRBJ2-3	CASSGRRDRGRDTQYF	TGCGCCAGCAGCGGACGGAGGGACAGGGGGAGGGATACGCAGTATTTT
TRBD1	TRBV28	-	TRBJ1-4	CASNPGGTANEKLFF	TGTGCCAGCAACCCAGGGGGGACAGCGAATGAAAAACTGTTTTTT
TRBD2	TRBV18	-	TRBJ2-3	CASGLAGAQPSTDTQYF	TGTGCCAGTGGGCTAGCGGGGGCCCAACCCAGCACAGATACGCAGTATTTT
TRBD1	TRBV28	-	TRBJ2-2	CASSLGDRHTGELFF	TGTGCCAGCAGTTTGGGGGACAGGCACACCGGGGAGCTGTTTTTT
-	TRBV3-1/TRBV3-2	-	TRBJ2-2	CASSHLDGFDTGELFF	TGTGCCAGCAGCCACCTCGACGGGTTCGACACCGGGGAGCTGTTTTTT
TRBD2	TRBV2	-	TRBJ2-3	CASSARTSATDTQYF	TGTGCCAGCAGCGCACGGACTAGCGCGACAGATACGCAGTATTTT
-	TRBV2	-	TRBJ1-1	CASGVRTGNTEAFF	TGTGCCAGCGGGGTTAGGACGGGGAACACTGAAGCTTTCTTT
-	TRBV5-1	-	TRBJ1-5	CASSLANRDYQPQHF	TGCGCCAGCAGCTTGGCCAACAGGGATTATCAGCCCCAGCATTTT
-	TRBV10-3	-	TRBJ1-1	CAISILSNTEAFF	TGTGCCATCAGTATTCTGAGTAACACTGAAGCTTTCTTT
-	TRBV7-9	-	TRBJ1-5	CASSPKGGGVQPQHF	TGTGCCAGCAGCCCGAAGGGCGGCGGGGTTCAGCCCCAGCATTTT
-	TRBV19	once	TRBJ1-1	CASSSLSTEAFF	TGTGCCAGTAGTTCTTTGTCTACTGAAGCTTTCTTT
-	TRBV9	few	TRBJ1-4	CASSEGPATNEKLFF	TGTGCCAGCAGCGAGGGGCCCGCAACTAATGAAAAACTGTTTTTT
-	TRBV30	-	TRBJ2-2	CAWKGRVGGELFF	TGTGCCTGGAAAGGCAGGGTGGGCGGGGAGCTGTTTTTT
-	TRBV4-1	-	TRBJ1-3	CASSRTRDGNTIYF	TGCGCCAGCAGCCGCACGAGGGATGGAAACACCATATATTTT
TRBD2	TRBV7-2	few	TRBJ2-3	CASSPSKLAGDRTDTQYF	TGTGCCAGCAGCCCGAGCAAACTAGCGGGGGACCGCACAGATACGCAGTATTTT
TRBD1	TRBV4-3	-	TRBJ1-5	CASSHGPGQGLYGSGNQPQHF	TGCGCCAGCAGCCATGGACCGGGACAGGGTTTATATGGGAGTGGCAATCAGCCCCAGCATTTT
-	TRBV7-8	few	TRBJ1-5	CASTPLSGSGNQPQHF	TGTGCCAGCACCCCCCTTTCCGGGTCGGGCAATCAGCCCCAGCATTTT
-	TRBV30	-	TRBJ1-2	CASRGRGLEGYTF	TGTGCCTCCCGAGGTCGGGGGCTGGAAGGCTACACCTTC
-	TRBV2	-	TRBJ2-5	CASSEEEGGQETQYF	TGTGCCAGCAGTGAAGAAGAGGGGGGGCAGGAGACCCAGTACTTC
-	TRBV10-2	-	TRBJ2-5	CASSVREGTQYF	TGCGCCAGCAGTGTACGTGAGGGAACCCAGTACTTC
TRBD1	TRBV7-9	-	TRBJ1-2	CASRHTGGSDYGYTF	TGTGCCAGCAGGCATACAGGGGGTTCAGACTATGGCTACACCTTC
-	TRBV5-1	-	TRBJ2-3	CASSIGHATDTQYF	TGCGCCAGCAGCATAGGACACGCCACAGATACGCAGTATTTT
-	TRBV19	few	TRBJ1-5	CASAGQLNQPQHF	TGTGCCAGTGCTGGACAGCTGAATCAGCCCCAGCATTTT